These 32 T cell receptor beta chains were all obtained from the same sample, sequenced in a study of T-cell reconstitution after alpha-beta-depleted transplantation in children. Preparation of the TCRbeta library was carried out with unique molecular identifiers. Each CDR3 protein gets one entry after TCRdb re-called the PCR reads with MiXCR. The sample consists of approximately 150,000 distinct CDR3 sequences, around 10% of them appearing once. Sample: PBMCs, mostly from graft donor cells, taken 180 days after TCRalphabeta/CD19-depleted stem cell transplant. These receptors were collected from a female patient aged 2-10 years who had a stem cell transplant for congenital amegakaryocytic thrombocytopenia, so the T cells may come from the graft donor.

This chain joins TRBV7-9 and TRBJ2-5; TRBD2 might be the D (5 bases). CDR1 and CDR2 (germline): SEHNR, FQNEAQ (reference sequence). This CDR3 spans 13 amino acids. V lost 6 bases, J lost 2 bases, and 10 bases lay in between. The CDR3 sequence: CASSRGFQETQYF. DNA for the CDR3: TGTGCCAGCAGTCGCGGGTTTCAAGAGACCCAGTACTTC. The complete variable domain, with remaining parts taken from reference TRBV7-9 and TRBJ2-5, reads DTGVSQNPRHKITKRGQNVTFRCDPISEHNRLYWYRQTLGQGPEFLTYFQNEAQLEKSRLLSDRFSAERPKGSFSTLEIQRTEQGDSAMYLCASSRGFQETQYFGPGTRLLVL.

This clonotype has a count of ten or more. This chain connects TRBV20-1 to TRBJ2-5; a weak D match, TRBD2 (5 bases). Trimming shortened V by 0 bases and J by 4 bases, and 9 bases separated the two germline ends. From germline, CDR1 is DFQATT and CDR2 SNEGSKA (reference sequence). This CDR3 comprises 13 residues. The DNA of the CDR3 is TGCAGTGCTAGAGATTCCAGCGGAGAGACCCAGTACTTC. Its protein is CSARDSSGETQYF.

This clonotype was seen ten or more times. V is TRBV7-8 and J is TRBJ2-1; 7 bases are a match to TRBD2. The V gene's germline CDR1 is SGHVS and CDR2 FQNEAQ. After removal of 2 bases from V and 9 bases from J, the junction contained 4 bases not matched to a gene. This CDR3 is built from 13 residues. The CDR3: CASSLRGSGEQFF. CDR3 coding DNA: TGTGCCAGCAGCTTACGCGGGAGTGGTGAGCAGTTCTTC.

The rearrangement uses TRBV15 and TRBJ2-5; possibly TRBD2 for D (6 bases). Germline CDR1 reads LNHNV; CDR2 reads YYDKDF (reference sequence). Trimming took off 6 bases at V and 2 bases at J, with 10 bases between the two ends. The CDR3 has 13 amino acids. The CDR3 DNA reads as TGTGCCACCAGTAGACTAGTGCAAGAGACCCAGTACTTC. This gives the protein CATSRLVQETQYF. Looking up the rest from reference TRBV15 and TRBJ2-5 gives the full variable domain: DAMVIQNPRYQVTQFGKPVTLSCSQTLNHNVMYWYQQKSSQAPKLLFHYYDKDFNNEADTPDNFQSRRPNTSFCFLDIRSPGLGDTAMYLCATSRLVQETQYFGPGTRLLVL.

This clonotype was recorded many times. This chain connects TRBV6-1 to TRBJ2-7; 7 bases are shared with TRBD2. CDR3 length equals 14 residues. Unmatched junction bases numbered 6, after V lost 5 bases and J lost 2 bases. From germline, CDR1 is MNHNS and CDR2 SASEGT. The CDR3 DNA sequence: TGTGCCAGCAGTCCGACTAGCCCAACCTACGAGCAGTACTTC. Protein sequence: CASSPTSPTYEQYF.

At least ten counts were recorded for this clonotype. This chain links TRBV5-1 with TRBJ2-7; 11 nucleotides line up with TRBD2. The CDR3 has 15 amino acids. J gave up 6 bases and V 4 bases, and 9 bases lay outside the gene matches. From germline, CDR1 is SGHRS and CDR2 YFSETQ. The DNA of the CDR3 is TGCGCCAGCAGCCAGTCTAGCGGGGGGCCAGTCGAGCAGTACTTC. Encoded protein: CASSQSSGGPVEQYF.

This clonotype was observed at least ten times. The V gene is TRBV2, the J gene TRBJ2-5; 10 bases are shared with TRBD2. CDR3 length: 17 residues. The V gene end was trimmed by 1 base and the J gene end by 4 bases; junction bases not matched to a gene: 9. Germline CDR1 and CDR2: SNHLY and FYNNEI. The DNA of the CDR3 is TGTGCCAGCAGTGAAGGGCTAGCGGGAGATTGGGGAGAGACCCAGTACTTC. The encoded protein is CASSEGLAGDWGETQYF.

This clonotype was observed a handful of times. DNA of the CDR3: TGTGCCAGCAGCCCCACAGGGTGGAGCGGGGAGCTGTTTTTT. As protein: CASSPTGWSGELFF. This chain uses TRBV7-2 with TRBJ2-2, with D perhaps TRBD1 (6 bases). V was pared by 5 bases and J by 7 bases, with 14 bases between. From germline, CDR1 is SGHTA and CDR2 FQGNSA. This CDR3 is built from 14 residues.

Comments on this clonotype: It may be a read error: a sequence one base away is much more abundant. The V gene is TRBV29-1, the J gene TRBJ2-7, with TRBD2 matching 8 bases. Germline V lookup: CDR1 SQVTM, CDR2 ANQGSEA. The CDR3 length is 13 residues. CDR3: CSVGGLAGYDQYF. CDR3 nucleotides: TGCAGCGTTGGCGGACTAGCAGGCTACGACCAGTACTTC.

At least ten counts were recorded for this clonotype. The rearrangement links TRBV28 to TRBJ1-2; D is unresolved. V lost 10 bases and J 8 bases, leaving 14 bases between the germline ends. Germline assignment: CDR1 MDHEN and CDR2 SYDVKM. The CDR3 sequence is 11 residues long. In DNA form, the CDR3 reads TGTGCCATCATAGGGTCCTGGGGCTACACCTTC. This codes for CAIIGSWGYTF.

This clonotype was seen many times. The CDR3 protein is CASSLLGVISTNEKLFF. The CDR3 nucleotides are TGTGCCAGCAGTTTACTTGGGGTCATCTCAACTAATGAAAAACTGTTTTTT. The chain is built from TRBV28 and TRBJ1-4, with unresolved D. Trimming took off 2 bases at V and 0 bases at J, with 13 bases between the two ends. The CDR3 has 17 residues. From germline, CDR1 is MDHEN and CDR2 SYDVKM.

In its sample, this clonotype was seen many times. The chain links TRBV5-1 to TRBJ2-1; TRBD2 agrees at 8 bases. The CDR3 runs 16 residues. Germline CDR1 and CDR2: SGHRS and YFSETQ. V lost 0 bases to trimming and J lost 3 bases; unmatched junction nucleotides: 5. CDR3 loop: CASSLDGGVFYNEQFF. CDR3 DNA: TGCGCCAGCAGCTTGGACGGGGGGGTTTTCTACAATGAGCAGTTCTTC.

V is TRBV4-1 and J is TRBJ2-7; D remains ambiguous. The germline CDR1 and CDR2 sequences are MGHRA and YSYEKL. The CDR3 is 18 residues long. V dropped 1 base and J dropped 0 bases, with 19 bases sitting between them. This chain's CDR3 is CASSQGYRVGFFSYEQYF. In DNA form, the CDR3 reads TGCGCCAGCAGCCAAGGTTATCGGGTAGGATTCTTCTCCTACGAGCAGTACTTC.

Only a few counts were recorded for this clonotype. The chain has TRBV24-1 and TRBJ2-1; the D gene is possibly TRBD1 (6 bases). CDR3 size: 16 residues. The ends were cut back, 3 bases at V and 2 bases at J, with 13 bases in the middle. Germline CDR1 and CDR2: KGHDR and SFDVKD. The CDR3 sequence is CATSDAQGTPYNEQFF. CDR3 sequence (DNA): TGTGCCACCAGTGATGCACAGGGTACCCCCTACAATGAGCAGTTCTTC.

V is TRBV3-1 and J is TRBJ2-1, with D perhaps matching TRBD1 or TRBD2 (6 bases each). Per germline, CDR1 LGHDT and CDR2 YNNKEL (reference sequence). The CDR3 runs to 15 residues. V dropped 11 bases and J dropped 4 bases, with 21 bases sitting between them. The CDR3 DNA reads TGTGCCTCCTGCCAAGCTTCGGGGGCATACAATGAGCAGTTCTTC. It specifies CASCQASGAYNEQFF.

Many counts were recorded for this clonotype. V is TRBV3-1 and J is TRBJ1-2, with no clear D. Germline V CDR1 and CDR2: LGHDT, YNNKEL (reference sequence). There are 14 residues in the CDR3. With 4 bases removed from V and 7 bases from J, the gap between germline ends came to 16 bases. In DNA form, the CDR3 reads TGTGCCAGCAGCCTAAAGGCGCGGGGTGGTGGCTACACCTTC. This gives the protein CASSLKARGGGYTF.

This clonotype was found many times. The V gene is TRBV5-1, the J gene TRBJ2-7; TRBD2 matches 8 bases. This CDR3 has 15 amino acids. Germline V CDR1 and CDR2: SGHRS, YFSETQ. V lost 1 base, J lost 1 base, and 4 bases stayed unmatched. CDR3 in DNA: TGCGCCAGCAGCTTGCGGGAGCGGGAGTCCTACGAGCAGTACTTC. Encoded protein: CASSLRERESYEQYF.

This clonotype was recorded many times. The CDR3 reads CASSPHSGKSYEQYF. For the CDR3, the DNA is TGTGCCAGCAGCCCACATAGCGGGAAGTCCTACGAGCAGTACTTC. The chain carries TRBV5-6 and TRBJ2-7, with 8 bases that match TRBD2. The CDR3 consists of 15 residues. Trimming removed 4 bases from V and 1 base from J; junction bases left unmatched: 7. The germline CDR1 and CDR2 sequences are SGHDT and YYEEEE.

Only a few counts were recorded for this clonotype. The gene calls are TRBV5-6 and TRBJ2-1; D might be TRBD1 (6 bases). Germline loops: CDR1 SGHDT, CDR2 YYEEEE. Between the trimmed V and J ends, which lost 4 bases and 7 bases, there was a span of 18 bases. The CDR3 sequence is 15 residues long. The CDR3 DNA reads as TGTGCCAGCAGCGATACCGGGACATTAGGGAATGAGCAGTTCTTC. Translating it yields CASSDTGTLGNEQFF.

In its sample, this clonotype was seen many times. J is TRBJ1-1 and V is TRBV29-1; 9 bases match TRBD1. The CDR3 runs 11 residues. The germline V gene encodes CDR1 SQVTM and CDR2 ANQGSEA. Trimming took 3 bases from V and 12 from J; bases not matched to a gene: 5. CDR3 in amino acids: CSVEGDRATFF. In DNA, the CDR3 is TGCAGCGTTGAGGGGGACAGGGCAACTTTCTTT.

The chain joins TRBV5-6 to TRBJ2-3; 11 nucleotides line up with TRBD2. J was trimmed by 4 bases and V by 0 bases; bases with no gene match: 4. Looked up from germline, CDR1 is SGHDT and CDR2 is YYEEEE. The CDR3 is 16 amino acids. In nucleotides, the CDR3 is TGTGCCAGCAGCTTGGGACCGGGACTAGCGGCAGATACGCAGTATTTT. Translated: CASSLGPGLAADTQYF.

This clonotype was found many times. J is TRBJ2-1 and V is TRBV12-3 or TRBV12-4; the D is unclear. The CDR3 consists of 11 residues. The ends were cut back, 3 bases at V and 6 bases at J, with 3 bases in the middle. The CDR3 DNA reads as TGTGCCAGCAGTTTCATCAATGAGCAGTTCTTC. Translated: CASSFINEQFF.

The rearrangement joins TRBV18 to TRBJ1-3; D might be TRBD1 (6 bases). The germline V and J ends were trimmed by 4 bases and 0 bases, with 13 bases remaining between them. Germline loops: CDR1 KGHSH, CDR2 LQKENI. The CDR3 covers 16 residues. CDR3 region: CASSLGTPRSGNTIYF. The CDR3, as DNA: TGTGCCAGCTCACTCGGGACACCACGCTCTGGAAACACCATATATTTT.

This clonotype has at least ten counts. V is TRBV11-1 and J is TRBJ1-1, with a weak D call TRBD1 (6 bases). The CDR3 covers 14 residues. The germline V and J ends were trimmed by 3 bases and 0 bases, with 8 bases remaining between them. Germline lookup yields CDR1 SGHAT and CDR2 FQDESV (reference sequence). The CDR3 is CASSLRQVNTEAFF. The DNA of the CDR3 is TGTGCCAGCAGCTTGCGACAGGTGAACACTGAAGCTTTCTTT.

The rearrangement uses TRBV6-2 or TRBV6-3 and TRBJ2-7, with D perhaps assigned TRBD1 or TRBD2 (5 bases each). CDR3 size: 12 residues. V shed 5 bases and J shed 12 bases, with 17 bases lying between them. The V gene's germline CDR1 is MNHEY and CDR2 SVGEGT. CDR3 nucleotide sequence: TGTGCCAGCAGTAGGAGCCGGGACCATTTGTACTTC. This gives the protein CASSRSRDHLYF.

This clonotype was counted at least ten times. The V gene is TRBV6-5, the J gene TRBJ1-2; D possibly corresponds to TRBD1 (5 bases). From germline, CDR1 is MNHEY and CDR2 SVGAGI. The CDR3 loop spans 16 amino acids. Trimming left V 6 bases short and J 6 bases short, with 23 bases between. This CDR3 reads CASRHFPARERDGYTF. The CDR3 DNA reads as TGTGCCAGCAGACATTTTCCTGCCAGGGAGAGGGATGGCTACACCTTC.

The table lists this clonotype with many counts. This chain joins TRBV9 and TRBJ1-1; 9 nucleotides match TRBD1. The CDR3 runs to 15 residues. V lost 0 bases, J lost 6 bases, and 6 bases stayed unmatched. Germline V gene lookup returns CDR1 SGDLS and CDR2 YYNGEE. CDR3 amino acids: CASSVGGQGRAEAFF. The CDR3 DNA sequence: TGTGCCAGCAGCGTAGGGGGACAGGGAAGAGCTGAAGCTTTCTTT.

This clonotype showed up many times. The DNA for the CDR3 is TGTGCCAGCAGCGTTTACATGGGGGGGAACTATGGCTACACCTTC. This translates into CASSVYMGGNYGYTF. The chain joins TRBV7-2 to TRBJ1-2; possibly TRBD1 for D (5 bases). The ends were cut back, 5 bases at V and 2 bases at J, with 15 bases in the middle. CDR1 SGHTA and CDR2 FQGNSA come from the germline V gene. This CDR3 is 15 amino acids long.

The sample holds many counts of this clonotype. This rearrangement joins TRBV20-1 to TRBJ1-5, with a tentative D call TRBD1 (6 bases). This CDR3 has 16 amino acids. V lost 0 bases and J 3 bases, leaving 15 bases between the germline ends. Per the germline V gene, CDR1 is DFQATT and CDR2 is SNEGSKA (reference sequence). The CDR3 DNA reads as TGCAGTGCTAGAGAAAGCTTACAGGGACCCAATCAGCCCCAGCATTTT. This sequence encodes CSARESLQGPNQPQHF.

Remarks on this clonotype: This may be a read error: a much more frequent sequence differs by one nucleotide. J is TRBJ1-1 and V is TRBV7-2, with 11 bases matching TRBD1. Germline assignment: CDR1 SGHTA and CDR2 FQGNSA. V dropped 6 bases and J dropped 3; count of bases not matched to a gene: 12. This CDR3 has 17 amino acids. The CDR3 DNA reads as TGTGCCAGCAGAGAAACCCCTGGGGACAGGGGGTACACTGAAGCTTTCTTT. This codes for CASRETPGDRGYTEAFF.

The chain joins TRBV4-3 to TRBJ1-4; the D gene is possibly TRBD1 (5 bases). The V gene lost 1 base and the J gene lost 6 bases, with 12 bases spanning the gap. The CDR3 runs 15 residues. Germline V gene data show CDR1 as LGHNA and CDR2 as YSLEER. The CDR3 coding sequence is TGCGCCAGCAGCCAAGTGGCCCAAGGGGATGAAAAACTGTTTTTT. Residues: CASSQVAQGDEKLFF.

This clonotype came up a few times. V and J are TRBV7-8 and TRBJ2-3; the D gene is possibly TRBD2 (6 bases). The germline V and J ends were trimmed by 5 bases and 4 bases, with 10 bases remaining between them. CDR1 is SGHVS and CDR2 is FQNEAQ in the germline V gene. The CDR3 runs to 13 residues. The CDR3 nucleotides are TGTGCCAGCAGCCCGTGGGAGGCAGATACGCAGTATTTT. Its protein is CASSPWEADTQYF.